These 26 T cell receptor beta chains were all obtained from the same sample, sequenced in a study of blood T cell repertoires in COVID-19. Clones were sequenced by immunoSEQ multiplex PCR, and TCRdb holds only the in-frame ones, with some missing. The profile shows about 50,000 clones, about 83% of them singletons. The sequenced sample consisted of peripheral blood. The receptors originated from a woman of 80 years or more with acute or convalescent COVID-19.

This chain uses TRBV19 with TRBJ1-1, with a weak D call TRBD1 (5 bases). Germline loops: CDR1 LNHDA, CDR2 SQIVND (reference sequence). The CDR3 loop spans 14 amino acids. V shed 3 bases and J shed 2 bases, with 10 bases lying between them. CDR3 residues: CASSIWGVNTEAFF. Written as DNA, the CDR3 is TGTGCCAGTAGTATCTGGGGCGTTAACACTGAAGCTTTCTTT.

The V call is TRBV27, the J call TRBJ1-5, with D possibly TRBD1 on 6 matching bases. From germline, CDR1 is MNHEY and CDR2 SMNVEV (reference sequence). Trimming pared 7 bases from V and 2 bases from J, leaving 18 bases between. This CDR3 is built from 16 residues. In DNA form, the CDR3 reads TGTGCCAGCAACCAGCATGGGGGCATGGGCAATCAGCCCCAGCATTTT. Translating gives CASNQHGGMGNQPQHF.

The J gene is TRBJ1-2, the V gene TRBV6-1, with D hard to call. This CDR3 has 15 residues. Per the germline V gene, CDR1 is MNHNS and CDR2 is SASEGT. Trimming stripped 3 bases from V and 10 bases from J, with 21 bases between. The CDR3, as DNA: TGTGCCAGCAGTGAGACCCTTCCCGGCAGACTCGACTACACCTTC. Translating it yields CASSETLPGRLDYTF.

The rearrangement joins TRBV18 to TRBJ2-3, with D maybe TRBD1 (5 bases). The CDR3 has 14 residues. Germline V gene sequence: CDR1 KGHSH, CDR2 LQKENI. V lost 6 bases and J lost 3, with 13 bases in between. The CDR3: CASSPRQGTDTQYF. Written as DNA, the CDR3 is TGTGCCAGCTCGCCCCGCCAGGGTACAGATACGCAGTATTTT.

This clone has more than one count but fewer than ten. V usage is TRBV7-8 and J usage is TRBJ1-2; D gene ambiguous. V lost 2 bases and J lost 6, with 13 bases in between. CDR3 length equals 14 residues. Germline V gene data show CDR1 as SGHVS and CDR2 as FQNEAQ. CDR3 DNA sequence: TGTGCCAGCAGCTTAAGCGCATCTTTAGATGGCTACACCTTC. It translates to CASSLSASLDGYTF.

For this clone: One end of the junction is discordant with germline, which a read error may explain. The V call is TRBV19, the J call TRBJ2-3; possible D gene TRBD1, 5 bases. Germline CDR1 is LNHDA and CDR2 is SQIVND (reference sequence). This CDR3 has 14 amino acids. The DNA for the CDR3 is TGTGCCAGTAGTATATACTGGGGCACAAATACGCAGTATTTT. Its translation: CASSIYWGTNTQYF.

V is TRBV11-3 and J is TRBJ1-1; D perhaps matches TRBD1 (5 bases). Germline V gene sequence: CDR1 SGHNT, CDR2 YENEEA. V lost 5 bases and J 1 base, leaving 14 bases between the germline ends. This CDR3 has 15 amino acids. The CDR3 DNA reads TGTGCCAGCAGCCCAGGAGGGGTGGAGAACACTGAAGCTTTCTTT. Amino acids: CASSPGGVENTEAFF.

The CDR3 loop reads CASSRGTSGYTDTQYF. In DNA, the CDR3 is TGTGCCAGCAGCCGGGGGACTAGCGGATACACAGATACGCAGTATTTT. The chain is built from TRBV7-9 and TRBJ2-3; 11 nucleotides agree with TRBD2. The length of the CDR3 is 16 residues. V lost 5 bases and J lost 2; bases outside the gene matches: 6. Germline CDR1 is SEHNR and CDR2 is FQNEAQ (reference sequence). Full variable domain (missing parts from reference TRBV7-9 and TRBJ2-3): DTGVSQNPRHKITKRGQNVTFRCDPISEHNRLYWYRQTLGQGPEFLTYFQNEAQLEKSRLLSDRFSAERPKGSFSTLEIQRTEQGDSAMYLCASSRGTSGYTDTQYFGPGTRLTVL.

This clone has only one observation. The V call is TRBV3-1 (or the pseudogene TRBV3-2), the J call TRBJ2-1; no clear D gene. The V gene lost 3 bases and the J gene lost 4 bases, with 13 bases spanning the gap. Germline lookup yields CDR1 LGHDT and CDR2 YNNKEL (reference sequence). The CDR3 is made up of 15 amino acids. CDR3 nucleotide sequence: TGTGCCAGCAGCCAGAGTGGGCTTGTATACAATGAGCAGTTCTTC. It translates to CASSQSGLVYNEQFF.

A few counts support this clone. The J gene is TRBJ1-2, the V gene TRBV19; tentatively, D is TRBD1 (5 bases). Germline lookup yields CDR1 LNHDA and CDR2 SQIVND (reference sequence). Deletions cut 3 bases from V and 4 bases from J, with 12 bases between. The CDR3 is 14 amino acids. The CDR3 spells CASSISGDAYGYTF. Here the CDR3 DNA reads TGTGCCAGTAGTATTTCGGGGGACGCCTATGGCTACACCTTC.

J is TRBJ2-1 and V is TRBV10-1; D is uncertain. V was pared by 4 bases and J by 0 bases, with 13 bases between. Germline V gene sequence: CDR1 WNHNN, CDR2 SYGVQD (reference sequence). This CDR3 has 16 amino acids. DNA of the CDR3: TGCGCCAGCAGTGTAAACACAGTGGGCTCCTACAATGAGCAGTTCTTC. It encodes CASSVNTVGSYNEQFF.

The chain combines TRBV5-1 with TRBJ2-7; TRBD1 matches at 7 bases. CDR3 size: 17 residues. The V gene end was trimmed by 4 bases and the J gene end by 3 bases; junction bases not matched to a gene: 16. The germline gives CDR1 SGHRS, CDR2 YFSETQ. In DNA, the CDR3 is TGCGCCAGCAGCATTGCTCTTTCAGGGGGTCGAGGCTACGAGCAGTACTTC. This gives the protein CASSIALSGGRGYEQYF.

J is TRBJ1-3 and V is TRBV6-5; TRBD1 is a possible D gene (6 bases). Germline assignment: CDR1 MNHEY and CDR2 SVGAGI. V was cut by 6 bases and J by 2 bases, with 11 bases left in between. This CDR3 spans 14 amino acids. The CDR3 coding sequence is TGTGCCAGCAGCCCCGGGACAACTGGAAACACCATATATTTT. This sequence encodes CASSPGTTGNTIYF.

The V call is TRBV6-5, the J call TRBJ1-5; TRBD1 matches 9 bases. Germline V gives CDR1 MNHEY, CDR2 SVGAGI. This CDR3 has 15 amino acids. V dropped 4 bases and J dropped 6; count of bases not matched to a gene: 7. The CDR3 sequence: CASSLGQGYRQPQHF. The CDR3 DNA sequence: TGTGCCAGCAGTTTAGGACAGGGGTACCGTCAGCCCCAGCATTTT.

This chain links TRBV11-3 with TRBJ2-5, with D maybe TRBD2 (6 bases). This CDR3 region has 16 residues. From germline, CDR1 is SGHNT and CDR2 YENEEA. V was cut by 2 bases and J by 7 bases, with 20 bases left in between. The CDR3 nucleotides read TGTGCCAGCAGCTTATTTGGGCCTAGCGTCCGGTGGACCCAGTACTTC. This sequence encodes CASSLFGPSVRWTQYF.

The rearrangement joins TRBV19 to TRBJ2-3, with 7 bases matching TRBD2. The V gene end was trimmed by 3 bases and the J gene end by 3 bases; junction bases not matched to a gene: 3. Germline CDR1 is LNHDA and CDR2 is SQIVND (reference sequence). The CDR3 runs 14 residues. This chain's CDR3 is CASSILAATDTQYF. DNA of the CDR3: TGTGCCAGTAGTATTCTAGCGGCGACAGATACGCAGTATTTT.

The chain links TRBV18 to TRBJ1-2; a weak D match, TRBD1 (5 bases). Trimming removed 2 bases at V and 7 bases at J, with 14 bases between. Germline CDR1 is KGHSH and CDR2 is LQKENI. CDR3 length equals 14 residues. CDR3 DNA sequence: TGTGCCAGCTCACCATTGGGGGGAGTCGGTGGCTACACCTTC. As protein: CASSPLGGVGGYTF. Full variable domain (remainder filled in from reference TRBV18 and TRBJ1-2): NAGVMQNPRHLVRRRGQEARLRCSPMKGHSHVYWYRQLPEEGLKFMVYLQKENIIDESGMPKERFSAEFPKEGPSILRIQQVVRGDSAAYFCASSPLGGVGGYTFGSGTRLTVV.

The V gene is TRBV5-1, the J gene TRBJ2-2, with D possibly matching TRBD1 (5 bases). The germline V gene encodes CDR1 SGHRS and CDR2 YFSETQ. CDR3 size: 15 residues. Trimming pared 0 bases from V and 6 bases from J, leaving 12 bases between. CDR3 bases: TGCGCCAGCAGCTTGGCCGGAAGGGGTGCCGGGGAGCTGTTTTTT. Its protein is CASSLAGRGAGELFF.

The chain recombines TRBV6-5 with TRBJ2-1; perhaps TRBD2 as D (5 bases). Deletions cut 2 bases from V and 0 bases from J, with 11 bases between. This CDR3 has 16 residues. Germline V gene lookup returns CDR1 MNHEY and CDR2 SVGAGI. The CDR3 DNA follows: TGTGCCAGCAGTTACGGTCGACGGGGCTCCTACAATGAGCAGTTCTTC. Amino acid sequence: CASSYGRRGSYNEQFF.

The chain couples TRBV2 to TRBJ1-5, with D perhaps matching TRBD1 (6 bases). The ends were cut back, 6 bases at V and 3 bases at J, with 12 bases in the middle. The CDR3 runs 14 residues. Germline CDR1 SNHLY, CDR2 FYNNEI. CDR3 region: CASSRGAVNQPQHF. The CDR3 region has the DNA TGTGCCAGCAGCCGGGGGGCGGTCAATCAGCCCCAGCATTTT.

The CDR3 protein is CASSRRVGGGTEAFF. The CDR3, as DNA: TGTGCCAGCAGCCGAAGGGTCGGCGGGGGCACTGAAGCTTTCTTT. This sequence joins TRBV3-1 (or the pseudogene TRBV3-2) and TRBJ1-1; tentative D call: TRBD1 (5 bases). This CDR3 region has 15 residues. Trimming stripped 4 bases from V and 4 bases from J, with 16 bases between. Germline V gene sequence: CDR1 LGHDT, CDR2 YNNKEL (reference sequence).

This chain uses TRBV19 with TRBJ2-7; perhaps TRBD2 as D (5 bases). Per germline, CDR1 LNHDA and CDR2 SQIVND (reference sequence). This CDR3 has 13 amino acids. V was pared by 5 bases and J by 5 bases, with 13 bases between. The CDR3 sequence: CASSLRRGDEQYF. For the CDR3, the DNA is TGTGCCAGTAGTTTGAGACGGGGAGACGAGCAGTACTTC.

The chain has TRBV11-3 and TRBJ2-3, with 9 bases aligning to TRBD1. V lost 6 bases, J lost 3 bases, and 7 bases stayed unmatched. This CDR3 is built from 15 residues. Germline-derived CDR1 and CDR2 are SGHNT and YENEEA. The CDR3 DNA reads as TGTGCCAGCAGTCTGGGACAGGGATATACAGATACGCAGTATTTT. This sequence encodes CASSLGQGYTDTQYF.

The chain links TRBV6-1 to TRBJ1-1; D might be TRBD1 (5 bases). The CDR3 is 12 residues long. V was shortened by 3 bases and J by 6 bases, with 8 bases between the two germline ends. Germline CDR1 and CDR2: MNHNS and SASEGT. The CDR3 region has the DNA TGTGCCAGCAGTGATCTCAGGGCTGAAGCTTTCTTT. This gives the protein CASSDLRAEAFF.

Here the CDR3 DNA reads TGTGCCACCAGCAGAGATCGGGTTGGACACCACTATGGCTACACCTTC. Translating gives CATSRDRVGHHYGYTF. The chain links TRBV15 to TRBJ1-2; a possible D gene is TRBD1 (5 bases). V was trimmed by 0 bases and J by 3 bases, leaving 14 bases between them. Germline CDR1 LNHNV, CDR2 YYDKDF (reference sequence). This CDR3 spans 16 amino acids.

The gene calls are TRBV4-2 and TRBJ2-7; D uncertain. The CDR3 runs to 12 residues. Trimming took off 3 bases at V and 6 bases at J, with 9 bases between the two ends. Germline CDR1 reads LGHNA; CDR2 reads YNFKEQ. The CDR3 sequence is CASSHTRGEQYF. The DNA for the CDR3 is TGTGCCAGCAGCCACACCCGCGGCGAGCAGTACTTC.